The TCR beta chain described here comes from a study of regulatory T cells in long-lasting Graves disease. Study in general: Graves' patients diagnosed newly had used antithyroid drugs under 3 months.

Time point of the sample: newly diagnosed GD, antithyroid drugs for less than 3 months. RNA from PBMCs was the source of the TCR library. Construction of the TCR beta libraries employed iRepertoire HTBI primers in conjunction with Arm-PCR of CDR3 regions. TCRdb itself ran the multiplex PCR reads through MiXCR, one entry per CDR3 protein. Of about half a million distinct CDR3 sequences listed, approximately 12% are singletons. Separately, the same data were catalogued under a study of T cells in Graves' hyperthyroidism and ophthalmopathy. As that study records: Clinical symptoms, serum thyroxine, TRAb, thyroid ultrasound and orbital computed tomography established diagnosis. First-round RT-PCR targeting the TCR CDR3 was performed with the HTBI primer set.

The clonotype originates from a woman aged 25 to 39 with Graves disease. The source was peripheral blood mononuclear cells (PBMCs), collected at new diagnosis, from a patient treated with antithyroid drugs.

CDR3 DNA sequence: TGTGCCAGTAAAATCTTATCGGGGGTGAATCAGCCCCAGCATTTT. Its protein is CASKILSGVNQPQHF. The chain combines TRBV19 with TRBJ1-5; the D gene is possibly TRBD1 (5 bases). The germline V gene encodes CDR1 LNHDA and CDR2 SQIVND (reference sequence). This CDR3 has 15 residues. Trimming removed 7 bases at V and 4 bases at J, with 17 bases between. The full variable domain, rest sourced from reference TRBV19 and TRBJ1-5, is DGGITQSPKYLFRKEGQNVTLSCEQNLNHDAMYWYRQDPGQGLRLIYYSQIVNDFQKGDIAEGYSVSREKKESFPLTVTSAQKNPTAFYLCASKILSGVNQPQHFGDGTRLSIL.